This T cell receptor beta chain appears in the sequencing data of a study of vaccination and CD4 T cells after COVID-19. Overall study context: Either a CEFX pool, an HIV-1 Nef pool, or no peptide was added to control cultures.

Study results and caveats: Median SARS-CoV-2-reactive clonotype numbers went from about 20 to 38; this increase was not significant. For convalescent patients, a median around 90% of reactive clones surfaced exclusively after vaccination.

The treatment was: roughly 10-day PBMC culture with coronavirus spike peptide pools or control peptides (ViraFEST assay). As regards this clonotype: The antigen remains unidentified.

Germline CDR1 and CDR2: DFQATT and SNEGSKA (reference sequence). This CDR3 region has 15 residues. Losses at the gene ends were 6 bases for V and 0 bases for J; bases not matched to a gene: 8. The Oncomine TCR Beta short-read assay was what sequenced the DNA obtained from cultured CD4+ T cells. TCRdb re-called the PCR reads through MiXCR, storing one row per CDR3 protein. The sample contains approximately 23,000 distinct CDR3 sequences, around half of which appear only once. The specimen was CD4+ T cells from blood, cultured in vitro, collected before SARS-CoV-2 vaccination. This clonotype originated in a human donor who received a COVID-19 vaccine. The rearrangement uses TRBV20-1 and TRBJ1-1; 9 bases align to TRBD1. The DNA of the CDR3 is TGCAGTGCACCCGACAGGGGGAAGATGAACACTGAAGCTTTCTTT. Its protein is CSAPDRGKMNTEAFF.